Following are 5 T cell receptor beta chains from one sample sequenced in a study of T cells in Graves' hyperthyroidism and ophthalmopathy. Amplification of TCR beta CDR3 regions used RNA as the template. The TCR CDR3 first-round RT-PCR relied on the HTBI primer set. Via MiXCR, TCRdb re-called the multiplex PCR reads, giving one row per CDR3 protein. The table shows fewer than 800,000 distinct CDR3 sequences, with about 17% occurring only once. Sequencing used blood. The receptors come from a man aged 18 to 29 with Graves' hyperthyroidism.

This clonotype has a single count. Being one base from a much bigger clone, this may be a read error. The chain links TRBV18 to TRBJ2-5, with D possibly called TRBD1 or TRBD2 (5 bases each). Germline values: CDR1 KGHSH, CDR2 LQKENI. The CDR3 totals 16 residues. V lost 3 bases and J 0 bases, leaving 14 bases between the germline ends. CDR3 protein: CASSPTGRPNQETQYF. The CDR3 nucleotides read TGTGCCAGCTCACCGACGGGACGACCAAACCAAGAGACCCAGTACTTC.

This clonotype was detected ten times or more. This chain connects TRBV28 to TRBJ2-7, with D possibly TRBD1 on 6 matching bases. Germline V CDR1 and CDR2: MDHEN, SYDVKM. The germline V and J ends were trimmed by 7 bases and 2 bases, with 18 bases remaining between them. CDR3 length equals 15 residues. The CDR3 loop is CASNLPRGFTYEQYF. CDR3 bases: TGTGCCAGCAACCTCCCCAGGGGCTTCACCTACGAGCAGTACTTC.

Points on this clonotype: A far larger clone is just one base off, so this is likely a read error. The chain has TRBV12-3 or TRBV12-4 and TRBJ2-7; D ambiguous. The CDR3 is 11 amino acids. The CDR3 here is CASSLKYEQCF. CDR3 DNA sequence: TGTGCCAGCAGTTTAAAATACGAGCAGTGCTTC.

This clonotype was seen a handful of times. The rearrangement uses TRBV20-1 and TRBJ2-2; TRBD2 matches at 10 bases. The CDR3 sequence is 16 residues long. The V segment lost 2 bases and the J segment 6 bases; nucleotides outside the gene matches: 9. In germline, CDR1 is DFQATT, CDR2 SNEGSKA (reference sequence). The CDR3 nucleotides read TGCAGTGCTAGACTAGCGGGAGTAAAGATTGCCGGGGAGCTGTTTTTT. Translation: CSARLAGVKIAGELFF.

This clonotype was counted only a few times. The gene calls are TRBV6-5 and TRBJ2-7, with TRBD2 matching over 11 bases. CDR3 length equals 15 residues. Germline V CDR1 and CDR2: MNHEY, SVGAGI. After removal of 1 base from V and 3 bases from J, the junction contained 2 bases not matched to a gene. The CDR3 coding sequence is TGTGCCAGCAGTTACTTCGGGACTAGCGGCTACGAGCAGTACTTC. Its protein product is CASSYFGTSGYEQYF.